These 2 T cell receptor beta chains were sequenced from one sample in a study of blood T cell repertoires in COVID-19. Repertoires were generated with immunoSEQ multiplex PCR, while TCRdb's copy carries only in-frame clones and drops some. The data hold fewer than 600,000 clones, with 88% observed a single time. The sequenced material came from PBMCs or T cells enriched from blood (not recorded which). These receptors were obtained from a woman between 40 and 55 years old who had recovered from COVID-19.

This chain connects TRBV7-9 to TRBJ2-5; TRBD2 aligns across 14 bases. This CDR3 region has 19 residues. Germline V gene sequence: CDR1 SEHNR, CDR2 FQNEAQ (reference sequence). J gave up 3 bases and V 5 bases, and 14 bases lay outside the gene matches. CDR3 bases: TGTGCCAGCAGCCCTGGGACTAGCGGGAGTAGTTGGGGAAAAGAGACCCAGTACTTC. Translation: CASSPGTSGSSWGKETQYF.

CDR3 sequence reads: CAISPGQGLDSNQPQHF. The CDR3 DNA is TGTGCCATCAGCCCGGGACAGGGCCTCGATAGCAATCAGCCCCAGCATTTT. This rearrangement joins TRBV10-3 to TRBJ1-5; 9 nucleotides line up with TRBD1. The V and J ends lost 6 bases and 0 bases, in that order; junction bases with no gene match: 9. The germline V gene has CDR1 ENHRY and CDR2 SYGVKD. The length of the CDR3 is 17 residues.